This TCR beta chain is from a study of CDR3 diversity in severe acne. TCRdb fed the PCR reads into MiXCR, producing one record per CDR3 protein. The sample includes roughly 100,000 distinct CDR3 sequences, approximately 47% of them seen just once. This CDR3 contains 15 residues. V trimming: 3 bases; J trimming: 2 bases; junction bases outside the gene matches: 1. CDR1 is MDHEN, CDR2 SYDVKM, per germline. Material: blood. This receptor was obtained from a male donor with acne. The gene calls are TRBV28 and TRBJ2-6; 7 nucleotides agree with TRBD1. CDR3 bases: TGTGCCAGCAGTTTCCAGGGGGCTGGGGCCAACGTCCTGACTTTC. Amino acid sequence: CASSFQGAGANVLTF.